The present entry profiles one T cell receptor beta chain with its context. These data originate in a study of CD8 T cells in Susac syndrome. Random-hexamer reverse transcription was applied to roughly 0.5 to 1 ug RNA. TCRdb reprocessed the immunoSEQ multiplex PCR reads with MiXCR, giving one entry per CDR3 protein. Of around 170,000 distinct CDR3 sequences in the sample, 85% to 95% are singletons; the top ten hold about 0.15%. CDR3 length equals 14 residues. Trimming pared 5 bases from V and 4 bases from J, leaving 14 bases between. Material: CD8+ T cells from PBMCs. This clonotype was sampled from a human donor with Susac syndrome. The chain is built from TRBV12-3 or TRBV12-4 and TRBJ1-2; D may be TRBD1 (6 bases). The CDR3 DNA reads TGTGCCAGCAGTAGATCCGGGACAAGCTATGGCTACACCTTC. Residues: CASSRSGTSYGYTF.